This T cell receptor (beta chain) was captured by sequencing in a study of T cell responses to AZD1222 COVID-19 vaccine. In the study overall: Second-dose recipients at about 4 or about 12 weeks were treated as one pooled group.

Data came from immunoSEQ multiplex PCR; TCRdb stores just in-frame clones and leaves some out. The data contain tens of thousands of clones, approximately 90% of them singletons. Study-wide points: Baseline testing showed seropositivity in only a handful of AZD1222 recipients. An increase in Spike-specific TCR breadth and depth was observed after two AZD1222 doses.

Concerning this clone itself: What it recognizes is unknown.

The CDR3 runs 13 residues. V was shortened by 7 bases and J by 7 bases, with 14 bases between the two germline ends. Per germline, CDR1 SNHLY and CDR2 FYNNEI. The receptor was isolated from an adult in good health. The material was peripheral blood, obtained on day 0 of AZD1222 vaccination. This chain joins TRBV2 and TRBJ1-5, with D possibly being TRBD1 (6 bases). CDR3 protein: CASTPGQRQPQHF. The CDR3 DNA sequence: TGTGCCAGCACCCCCGGACAGAGGCAGCCCCAGCATTTT.